A single sample is the source of the 8 T cell receptor beta chains below, sequenced in a study of T cell changes during pregnancy in multiple sclerosis. Clones were sequenced by immunoSEQ multiplex PCR, and TCRdb holds only the in-frame ones, with some missing. Among around 46,000 clones listed, approximately 92% were seen once. Sequencing was performed on CD8+ T cells from peripheral blood mononuclear cells, taken in the second trimester of pregnancy. Receptors were obtained from a female donor with multiple sclerosis, enrolled in a pregnancy study.

The chain uses TRBV6-5 and TRBJ2-7; tentatively, D is TRBD1 (6 bases). With 6 bases removed from V and 7 bases from J, the gap between germline ends came to 16 bases. CDR1 and CDR2 from the germline V gene are MNHEY and SVGAGI. CDR3 length: 13 amino acids. DNA of the CDR3: TGTGCCAGCAGCTCCAGGACAGCTGGGGAGCAGTACTTC. Translating it yields CASSSRTAGEQYF.

A single count supports this clone. This chain links TRBV6-1 with TRBJ1-4; D is ambiguous. V lost 6 bases and J lost 5, with 13 bases in between. The germline CDR1 and CDR2 sequences are MNHNS and SASEGT. The CDR3 length is 14 residues. The CDR3, as DNA: TGTGCCAGCAGCCCCAACGAGCACAATGAAAAACTGTTTTTT. This encodes CASSPNEHNEKLFF.

The J gene is TRBJ1-4, the V gene TRBV5-1; TRBD1 matches at 7 bases. The CDR3 length is 14 residues. Germline V gene sequence: CDR1 SGHRS, CDR2 YFSETQ. The V segment lost 4 bases and the J segment 7 bases; nucleotides outside the gene matches: 7. The CDR3 sequence is CASSPYRGGEKLFF. The CDR3, as DNA: TGCGCCAGCAGCCCTTACAGGGGAGGTGAAAAACTGTTTTTT.

V gene TRBV4-1 combines with J gene TRBJ2-7; tentative D call: TRBD1 (5 bases). This CDR3 comprises 14 residues. Germline CDR1 and CDR2: MGHRA and YSYEKL. Trimming took 3 bases from V and 5 from J, leaving 14 bases between them. The CDR3 is CASSHQQTGHEQYF. In nucleotides, the CDR3 is TGCGCCAGCAGCCACCAACAAACAGGCCACGAGCAGTACTTC.

The chain employs TRBV6-1 and TRBJ1-6; no reliable D call. The germline CDR1 and CDR2 sequences are MNHNS and SASEGT. V lost 0 bases and J 4 bases, leaving 7 bases between the germline ends. The CDR3 totals 15 residues. CDR3 nucleotide sequence: TGTGCCAGCAGTGAAGCACTCGAATATAATTCACCCCTCCACTTT. Translated: CASSEALEYNSPLHF.

The chain joins TRBV4-1 to TRBJ1-5; D possibly corresponds to TRBD1 (5 bases). This CDR3 region has 15 residues. The germline V gene has CDR1 MGHRA and CDR2 YSYEKL. Trimming removed 1 base at V and 3 bases at J, with 10 bases between. CDR3 sequence reads: CASSQGGSLNQPQHF. CDR3 bases: TGCGCCAGCAGCCAAGGGGGCAGCCTCAATCAGCCCCAGCATTTT.

J is TRBJ1-3 and V is TRBV11-2; 7 bases are shared with TRBD1. J lost 4 bases, V lost 4 bases, and 10 bases had no gene match. The germline V gene has CDR1 SGHAT and CDR2 FQNNGV. This CDR3 contains 16 residues. This CDR3 reads CASSSHLGQLGNTIYF. In DNA, the CDR3 is TGTGCCAGCAGCTCACACCTGGGACAGCTCGGAAACACCATATATTTT.

V and J are TRBV15 and TRBJ2-1, with 8 bases matching TRBD2. Per germline, CDR1 LNHNV and CDR2 YYDKDF (reference sequence). The CDR3 spans 17 residues. V shed 5 bases and J 3 bases; nucleotides not matched to a gene: 12. The CDR3 bases are TGTGCCACCAGCCCCCGGGAGGGACCTTTTATCTACAATGAGCAGTTCTTC. It specifies CATSPREGPFIYNEQFF. Using reference TRBV15 and TRBJ2-1 for the parts outside the CDR3, the full variable domain is DAMVIQNPRYQVTQFGKPVTLSCSQTLNHNVMYWYQQKSSQAPKLLFHYYDKDFNNEADTPDNFQSRRPNTSFCFLDIRSPGLGDTAMYLCATSPREGPFIYNEQFFGPGTRLTVL.